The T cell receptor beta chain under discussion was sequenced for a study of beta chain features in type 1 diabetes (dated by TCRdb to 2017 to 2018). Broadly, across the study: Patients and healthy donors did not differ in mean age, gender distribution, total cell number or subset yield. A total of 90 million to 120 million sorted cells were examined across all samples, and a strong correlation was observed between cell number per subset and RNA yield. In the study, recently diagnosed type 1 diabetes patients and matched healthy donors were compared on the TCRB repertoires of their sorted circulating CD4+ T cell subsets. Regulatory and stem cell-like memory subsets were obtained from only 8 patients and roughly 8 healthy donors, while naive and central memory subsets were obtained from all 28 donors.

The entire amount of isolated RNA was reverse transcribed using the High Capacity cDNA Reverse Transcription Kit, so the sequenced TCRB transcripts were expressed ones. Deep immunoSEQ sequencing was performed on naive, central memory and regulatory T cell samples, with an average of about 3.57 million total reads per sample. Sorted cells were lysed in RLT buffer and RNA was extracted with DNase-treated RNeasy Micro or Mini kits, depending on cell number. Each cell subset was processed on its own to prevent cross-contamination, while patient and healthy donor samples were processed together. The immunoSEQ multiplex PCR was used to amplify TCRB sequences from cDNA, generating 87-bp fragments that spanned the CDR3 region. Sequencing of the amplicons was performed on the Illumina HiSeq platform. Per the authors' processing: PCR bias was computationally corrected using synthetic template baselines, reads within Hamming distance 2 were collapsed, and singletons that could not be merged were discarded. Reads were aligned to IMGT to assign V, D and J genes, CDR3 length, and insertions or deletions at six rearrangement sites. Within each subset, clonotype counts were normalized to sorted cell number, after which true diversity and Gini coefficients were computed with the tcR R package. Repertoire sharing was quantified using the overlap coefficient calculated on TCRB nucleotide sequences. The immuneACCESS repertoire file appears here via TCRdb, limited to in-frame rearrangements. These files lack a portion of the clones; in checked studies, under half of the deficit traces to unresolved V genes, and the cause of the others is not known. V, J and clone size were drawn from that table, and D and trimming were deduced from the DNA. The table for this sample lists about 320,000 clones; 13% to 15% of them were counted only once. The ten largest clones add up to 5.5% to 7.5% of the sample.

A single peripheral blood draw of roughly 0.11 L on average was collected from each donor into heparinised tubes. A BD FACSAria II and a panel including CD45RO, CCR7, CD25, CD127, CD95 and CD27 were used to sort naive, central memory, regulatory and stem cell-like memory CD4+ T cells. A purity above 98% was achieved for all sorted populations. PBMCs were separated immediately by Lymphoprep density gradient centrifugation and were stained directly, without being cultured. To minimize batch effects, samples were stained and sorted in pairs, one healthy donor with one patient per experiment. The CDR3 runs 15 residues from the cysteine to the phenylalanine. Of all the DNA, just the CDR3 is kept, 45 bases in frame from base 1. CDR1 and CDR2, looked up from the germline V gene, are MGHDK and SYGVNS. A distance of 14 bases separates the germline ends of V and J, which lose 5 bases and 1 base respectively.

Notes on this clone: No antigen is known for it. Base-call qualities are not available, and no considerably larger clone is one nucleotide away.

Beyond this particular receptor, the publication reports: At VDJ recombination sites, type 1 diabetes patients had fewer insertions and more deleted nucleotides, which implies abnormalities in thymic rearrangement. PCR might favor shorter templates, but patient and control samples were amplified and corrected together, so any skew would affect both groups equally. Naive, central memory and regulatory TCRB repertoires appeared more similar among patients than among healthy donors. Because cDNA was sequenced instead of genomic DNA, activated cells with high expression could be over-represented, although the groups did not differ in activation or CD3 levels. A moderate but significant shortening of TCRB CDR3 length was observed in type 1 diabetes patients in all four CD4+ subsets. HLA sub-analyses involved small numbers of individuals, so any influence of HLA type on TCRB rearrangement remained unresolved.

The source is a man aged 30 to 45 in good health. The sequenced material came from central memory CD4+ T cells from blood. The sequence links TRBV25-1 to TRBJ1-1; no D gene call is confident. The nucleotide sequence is TGTGCCAGCAGTCCCCATTTACAGAAGAACACTGAAGCTTTCTTT. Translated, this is CASSPHLQKNTEAFF.